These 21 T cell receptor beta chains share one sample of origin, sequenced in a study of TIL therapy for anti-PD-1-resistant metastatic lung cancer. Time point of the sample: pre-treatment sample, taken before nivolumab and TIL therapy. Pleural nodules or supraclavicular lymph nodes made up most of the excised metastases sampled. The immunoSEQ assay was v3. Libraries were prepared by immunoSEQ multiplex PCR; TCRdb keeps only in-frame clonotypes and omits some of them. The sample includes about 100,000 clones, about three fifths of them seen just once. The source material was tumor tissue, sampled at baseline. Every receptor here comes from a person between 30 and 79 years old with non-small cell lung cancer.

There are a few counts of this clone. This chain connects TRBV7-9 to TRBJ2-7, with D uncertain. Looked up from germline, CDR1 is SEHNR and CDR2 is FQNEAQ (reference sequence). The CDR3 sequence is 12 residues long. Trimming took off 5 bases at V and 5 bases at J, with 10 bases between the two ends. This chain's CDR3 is CASSPEIHEQYF. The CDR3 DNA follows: TGTGCCAGCAGCCCAGAGATCCACGAGCAGTACTTC.

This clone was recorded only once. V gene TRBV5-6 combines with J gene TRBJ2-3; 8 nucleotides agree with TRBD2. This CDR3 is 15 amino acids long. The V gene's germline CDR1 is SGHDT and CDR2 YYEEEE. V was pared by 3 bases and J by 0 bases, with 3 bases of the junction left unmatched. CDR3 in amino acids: CASSYLAGSTDTQYF. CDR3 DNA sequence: TGTGCCAGCAGCTACCTAGCGGGCAGCACAGATACGCAGTATTTT.

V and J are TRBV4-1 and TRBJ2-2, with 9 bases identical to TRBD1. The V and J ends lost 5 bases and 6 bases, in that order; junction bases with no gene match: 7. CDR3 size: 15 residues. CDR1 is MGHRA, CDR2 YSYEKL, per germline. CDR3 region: CASSTGQGPAGELFF. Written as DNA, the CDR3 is TGCGCCAGCAGCACAGGACAGGGGCCGGCCGGGGAGCTGTTTTTT.

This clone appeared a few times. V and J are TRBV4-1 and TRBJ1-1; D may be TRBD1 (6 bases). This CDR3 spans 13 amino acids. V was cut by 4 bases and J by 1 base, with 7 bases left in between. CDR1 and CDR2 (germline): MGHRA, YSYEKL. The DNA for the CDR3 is TGCGCCAGCAGCCTACAGGGGAACACTGAAGCTTTCTTT. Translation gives CASSLQGNTEAFF.

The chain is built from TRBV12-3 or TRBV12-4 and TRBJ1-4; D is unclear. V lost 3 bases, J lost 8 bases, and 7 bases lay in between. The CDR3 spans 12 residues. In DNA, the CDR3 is TGTGCCAGCAGTTTCTCGAGGGAAAAACTGTTTTTT. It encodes CASSFSREKLFF.

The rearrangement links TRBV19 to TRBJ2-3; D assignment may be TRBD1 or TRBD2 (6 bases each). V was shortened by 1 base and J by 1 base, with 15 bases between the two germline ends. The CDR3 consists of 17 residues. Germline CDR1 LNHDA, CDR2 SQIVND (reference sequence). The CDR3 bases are TGTGCCAGTAGTATAGCTTTGGGGGGCGCTGGCACAGATACGCAGTATTTT. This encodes CASSIALGGAGTDTQYF.

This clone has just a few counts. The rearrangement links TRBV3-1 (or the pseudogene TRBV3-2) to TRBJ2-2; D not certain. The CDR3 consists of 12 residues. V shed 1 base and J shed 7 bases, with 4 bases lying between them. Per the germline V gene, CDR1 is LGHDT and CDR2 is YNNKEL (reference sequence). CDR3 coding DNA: TGTGCCAGCAGCCAAGTCTACGGGGAGCTGTTTTTT. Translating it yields CASSQVYGELFF.

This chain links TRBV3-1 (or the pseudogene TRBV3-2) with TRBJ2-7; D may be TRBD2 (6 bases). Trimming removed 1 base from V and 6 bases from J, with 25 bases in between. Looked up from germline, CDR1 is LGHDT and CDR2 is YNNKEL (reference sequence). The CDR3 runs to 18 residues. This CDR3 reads CASSQGVVGWGVSSEQYF. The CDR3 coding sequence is TGTGCCAGCAGCCAAGGTGTAGTGGGGTGGGGGGTGTCTAGCGAGCAGTACTTC.

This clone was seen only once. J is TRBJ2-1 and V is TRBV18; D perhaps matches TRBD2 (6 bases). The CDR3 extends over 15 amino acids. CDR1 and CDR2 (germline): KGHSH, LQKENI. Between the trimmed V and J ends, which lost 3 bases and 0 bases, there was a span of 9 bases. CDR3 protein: CASSPVGSSYNEQFF. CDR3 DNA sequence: TGTGCCAGCTCACCGGTCGGGAGCTCCTACAATGAGCAGTTCTTC.

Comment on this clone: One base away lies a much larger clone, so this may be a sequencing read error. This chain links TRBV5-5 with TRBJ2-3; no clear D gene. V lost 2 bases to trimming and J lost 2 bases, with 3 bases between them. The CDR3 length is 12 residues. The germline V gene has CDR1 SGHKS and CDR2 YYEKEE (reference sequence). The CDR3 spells CASSLATDTQYF. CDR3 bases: TGTGCCAGCAGCTTAGCCACAGATACGCAGTATTTT.

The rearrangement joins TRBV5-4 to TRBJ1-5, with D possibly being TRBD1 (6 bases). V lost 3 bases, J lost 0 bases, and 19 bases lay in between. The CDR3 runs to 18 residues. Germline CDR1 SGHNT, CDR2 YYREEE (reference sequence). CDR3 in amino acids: CASSSGKTDRYSNQPQHF. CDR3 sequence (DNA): TGTGCCAGCAGCTCCGGGAAGACAGACAGGTATAGCAATCAGCCCCAGCATTTT.

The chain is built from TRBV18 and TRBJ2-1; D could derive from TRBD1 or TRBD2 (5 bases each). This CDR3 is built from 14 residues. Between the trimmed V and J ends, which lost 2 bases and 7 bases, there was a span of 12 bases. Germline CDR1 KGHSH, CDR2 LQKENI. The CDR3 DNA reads TGTGCCAGCTCACCAGGGGGTAGATTGAATGAGCAGTTCTTC. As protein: CASSPGGRLNEQFF. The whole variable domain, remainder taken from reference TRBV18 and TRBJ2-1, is NAGVMQNPRHLVRRRGQEARLRCSPMKGHSHVYWYRQLPEEGLKFMVYLQKENIIDESGMPKERFSAEFPKEGPSILRIQQVVRGDSAAYFCASSPGGRLNEQFFGPGTRLTVL.

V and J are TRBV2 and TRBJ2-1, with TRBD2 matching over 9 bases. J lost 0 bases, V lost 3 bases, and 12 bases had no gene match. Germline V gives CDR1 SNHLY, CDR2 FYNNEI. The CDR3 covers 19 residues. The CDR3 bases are TGTGCCAGCAGTGACCACCGGGGGCTAGCGGGGAGCTCCTACAATGAGCAGTTCTTC. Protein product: CASSDHRGLAGSSYNEQFF.

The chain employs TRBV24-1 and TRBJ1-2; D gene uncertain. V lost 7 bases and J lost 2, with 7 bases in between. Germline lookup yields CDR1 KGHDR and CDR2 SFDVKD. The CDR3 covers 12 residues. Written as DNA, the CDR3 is TGTGCCACCAGATTAAGGAACTATGGCTACACCTTC. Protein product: CATRLRNYGYTF.

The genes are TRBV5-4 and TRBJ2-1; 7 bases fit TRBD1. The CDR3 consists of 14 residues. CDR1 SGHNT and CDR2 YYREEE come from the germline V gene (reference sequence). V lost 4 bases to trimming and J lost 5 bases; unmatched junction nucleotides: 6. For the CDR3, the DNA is TGTGCCAGCAGCCAGGACAGGTCTGACAATGAGCAGTTCTTC. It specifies CASSQDRSDNEQFF.

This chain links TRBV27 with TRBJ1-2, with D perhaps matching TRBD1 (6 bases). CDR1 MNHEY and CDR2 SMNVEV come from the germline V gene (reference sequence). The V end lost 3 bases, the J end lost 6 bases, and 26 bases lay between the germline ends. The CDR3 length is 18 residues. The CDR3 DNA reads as TGTGCCAGCAGTTTTTGGGGGGCGTCCCTCTCTGGTAAGCATGGCTACACCTTC. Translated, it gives CASSFWGASLSGKHGYTF.

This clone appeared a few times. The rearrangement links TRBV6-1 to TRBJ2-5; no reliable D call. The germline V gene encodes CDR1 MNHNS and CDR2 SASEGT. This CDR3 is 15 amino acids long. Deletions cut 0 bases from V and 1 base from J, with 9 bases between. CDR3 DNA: TGTGCCAGCAGTGAAGCTCGCGGCATCCAAGAGACCCAGTACTTC. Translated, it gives CASSEARGIQETQYF.

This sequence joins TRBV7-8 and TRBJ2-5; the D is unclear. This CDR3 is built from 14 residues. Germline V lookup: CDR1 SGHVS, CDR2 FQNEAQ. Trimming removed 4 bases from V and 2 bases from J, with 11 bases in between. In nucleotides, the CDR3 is TGTGCCAGCAGCTCGCCGATGCTACAAGAGACCCAGTACTTC. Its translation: CASSSPMLQETQYF.

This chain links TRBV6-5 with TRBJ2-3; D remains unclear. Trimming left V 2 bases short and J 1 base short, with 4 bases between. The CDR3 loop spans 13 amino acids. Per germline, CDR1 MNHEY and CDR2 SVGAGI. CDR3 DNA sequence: TGTGCCAGCAGTTACGAAGGCACAGATACGCAGTATTTT. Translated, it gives CASSYEGTDTQYF.

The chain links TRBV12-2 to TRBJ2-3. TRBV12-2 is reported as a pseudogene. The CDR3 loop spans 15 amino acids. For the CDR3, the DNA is TGTGCAAGTCGCCCCCGTCGTGGAAAAGGAGATACGCAGTATTTT. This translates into CASRPRRGKGDTQYF.

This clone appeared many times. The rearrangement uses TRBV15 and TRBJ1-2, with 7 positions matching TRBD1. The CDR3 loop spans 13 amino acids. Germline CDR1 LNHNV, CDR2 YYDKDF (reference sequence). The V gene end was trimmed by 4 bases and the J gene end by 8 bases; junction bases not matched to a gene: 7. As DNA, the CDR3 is TGTGCCACCAGCACCCCGGACAGGCGCGGCTACACCTTC. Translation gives CATSTPDRRGYTF. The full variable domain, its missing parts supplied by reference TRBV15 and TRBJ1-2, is DAMVIQNPRYQVTQFGKPVTLSCSQTLNHNVMYWYQQKSSQAPKLLFHYYDKDFNNEADTPDNFQSRRPNTSFCFLDIRSPGLGDTAMYLCATSTPDRRGYTFGSGTRLTVV.